Detailed here is one TCR beta chain. What it recognizes is unknown. Deletions cut 6 bases from V and 5 bases from J, with 11 bases between. The germline V gene encodes CDR1 MNHEY and CDR2 SVGAGI. The CDR3 is 13 amino acids. This sample was taken from a study of T cells in localized non-small cell lung cancer. Whole-study findings and limits: For the top 100 tumor clones, a median about 57 also appeared in adjacent lung. Uninvolved adjacent lung showed higher T cell clonality than tumor.

Only in-frame clones appear in the TCRdb table, and some are missing; sequencing was by immunoSEQ multiplex PCR. The sample lists about 43,000 clones, 75% to 95% occurring once. The sample here was PBMCs, taken before any cancer treatment. The gene calls are TRBV6-5 and TRBJ1-5; D is ambiguous. This receptor was obtained from a woman aged 35 to 75 with stage II lung adenocarcinoma. The CDR3: CASSPQPDQPQHF. CDR3 DNA sequence: TGTGCCAGCAGCCCCCAGCCAGATCAGCCCCAGCATTTT.